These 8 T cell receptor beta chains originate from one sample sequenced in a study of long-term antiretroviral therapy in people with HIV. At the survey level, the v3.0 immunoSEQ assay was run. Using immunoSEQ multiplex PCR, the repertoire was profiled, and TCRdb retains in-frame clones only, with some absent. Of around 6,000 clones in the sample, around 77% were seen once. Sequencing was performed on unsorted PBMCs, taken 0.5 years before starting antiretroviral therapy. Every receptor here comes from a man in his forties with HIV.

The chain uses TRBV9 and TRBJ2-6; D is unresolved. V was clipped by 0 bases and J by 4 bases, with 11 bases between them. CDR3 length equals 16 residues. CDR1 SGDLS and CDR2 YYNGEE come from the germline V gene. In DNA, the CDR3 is TGTGCCAGCAGCGTAGAAGGGTGGTCAGGGGCCAACGTCCTGACTTTC. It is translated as CASSVEGWSGANVLTF.

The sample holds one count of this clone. The CDR3 coding sequence is TGTGCCAGCAGCTTAGCGGCCGGGAGTGAGCAGTACTTC. It is translated as CASSLAAGSEQYF. The chain employs TRBV7-3 and TRBJ2-7; a weak D match, TRBD2 (6 bases). CDR3 length: 13 residues. From germline, CDR1 is SGHTA and CDR2 FQGTGA. Trimming removed 2 bases from V and 7 bases from J, with 12 bases in between.

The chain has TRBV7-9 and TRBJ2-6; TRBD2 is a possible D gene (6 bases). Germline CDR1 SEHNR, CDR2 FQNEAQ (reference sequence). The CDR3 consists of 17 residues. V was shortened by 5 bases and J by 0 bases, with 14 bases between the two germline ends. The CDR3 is CASSGPGLNSGANVLTF. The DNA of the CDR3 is TGTGCCAGCAGCGGACCGGGACTCAACTCTGGGGCCAACGTCCTGACTTTC.

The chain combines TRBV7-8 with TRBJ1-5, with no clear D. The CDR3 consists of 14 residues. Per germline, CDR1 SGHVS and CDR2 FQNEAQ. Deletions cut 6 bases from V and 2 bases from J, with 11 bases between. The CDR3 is CASSRRGGNQPQHF. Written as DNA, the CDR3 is TGTGCCAGCAGTCGTCGTGGAGGCAATCAGCCCCAGCATTTT.

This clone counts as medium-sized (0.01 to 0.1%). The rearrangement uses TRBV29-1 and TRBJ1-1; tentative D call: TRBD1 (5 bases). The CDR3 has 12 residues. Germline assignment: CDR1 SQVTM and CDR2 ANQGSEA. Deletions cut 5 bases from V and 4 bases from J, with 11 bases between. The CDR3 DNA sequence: TGCAGCGTTAGTCCTCAGGGCACTGAAGCTTTCTTT. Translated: CSVSPQGTEAFF.

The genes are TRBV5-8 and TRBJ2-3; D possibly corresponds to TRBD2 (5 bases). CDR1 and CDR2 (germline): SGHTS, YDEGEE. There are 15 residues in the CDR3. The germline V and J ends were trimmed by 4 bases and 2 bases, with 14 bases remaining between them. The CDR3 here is CASSTSGFHTDTQYF. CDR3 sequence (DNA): TGTGCCAGCAGCACGTCGGGGTTTCACACAGATACGCAGTATTTT.

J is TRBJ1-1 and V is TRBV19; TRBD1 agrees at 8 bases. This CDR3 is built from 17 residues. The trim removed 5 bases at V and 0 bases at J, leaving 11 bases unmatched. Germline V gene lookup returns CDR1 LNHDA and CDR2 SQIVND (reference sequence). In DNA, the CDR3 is TGTGCCAGTAGTCCAAATGGGACAGGAGAAATGAACACTGAAGCTTTCTTT. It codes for CASSPNGTGEMNTEAFF.

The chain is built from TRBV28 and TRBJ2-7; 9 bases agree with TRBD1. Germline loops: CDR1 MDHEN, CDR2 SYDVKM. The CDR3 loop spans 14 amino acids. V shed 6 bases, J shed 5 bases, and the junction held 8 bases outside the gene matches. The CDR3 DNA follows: TGTGCCAGCAGCGCCAACAGGGGGCGGAACGAGCAGTACTTC. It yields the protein CASSANRGRNEQYF.